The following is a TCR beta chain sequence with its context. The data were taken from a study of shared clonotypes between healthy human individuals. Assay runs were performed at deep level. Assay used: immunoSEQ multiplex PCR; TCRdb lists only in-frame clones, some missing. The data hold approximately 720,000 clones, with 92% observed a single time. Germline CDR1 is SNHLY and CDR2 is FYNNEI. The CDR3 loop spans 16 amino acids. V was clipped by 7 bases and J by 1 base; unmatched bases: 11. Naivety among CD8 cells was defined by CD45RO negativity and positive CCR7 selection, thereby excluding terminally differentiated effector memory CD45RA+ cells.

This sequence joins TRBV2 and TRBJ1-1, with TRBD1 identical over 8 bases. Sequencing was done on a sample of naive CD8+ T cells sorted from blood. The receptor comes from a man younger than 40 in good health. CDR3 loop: CASKILARGPNTEAFF. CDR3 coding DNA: TGTGCCAGCAAGATACTGGCCAGGGGGCCGAACACTGAAGCTTTCTTT.